Sequencing of this T cell receptor (beta chain) was carried out in a study of human T cells and chemical hapten exposure. General study points: PT1 expanded TCR counts and patch test score were linked, and their correlation was positive.

The germline V and J ends were trimmed by 1 base and 4 bases, with 7 bases remaining between them. This CDR3 is built from 13 residues. Germline loops: CDR1 SGHNT, CDR2 YYREEE (reference sequence). Regarding time point: patch test 2, 6 weeks after DPC sensitization. Treatment reported: therapeutic diphenylcyclopropenone sensitization with weekly scalp DPC. The authors' total RNA extraction used unfractionated whole blood. This clonotype was seen more than once but under ten times. The antigen remains unidentified. Original analysis: Samples held a median of around 100,000 TCRs, range roughly 23,224–700,000. In TCRdb, the RACE reads were re-called with MiXCR into one record per CDR3 protein. V and J calls and clone size were set by TCRdb, not the authors. This sample has just over 350,000 distinct CDR3 sequences, with more than 5% found just once.

Material: whole blood, obtained in connection with sensitization to the hapten diphenylcyclopropenone (DPC). V and J are TRBV5-4 and TRBJ2-3; D gene unclear. This receptor was taken from a young woman with alopecia areata. Some clones in this sample may be carry-over from other donors' samples. CDR3 residues: CASSLWESDTQYF. The CDR3 nucleotides are TGTGCCAGCAGCTTGTGGGAATCAGATACGCAGTATTTT.